The next 21 T cell receptor beta chains were all read from a single sample in a study of CXCR3-negative and CXCR3-positive naive CD8 T cells. Their recognized antigens are unknown. UMI-labeled 5' RACE TRB cDNA libraries were prepared from the cells. TCRdb processed the 5' RACE reads again and assigns one entry to each CDR3 protein, with no DNA. Its table records 50,000 or so distinct CDR3 sequences. Study-level findings and limits: Naive cells that were CXCR3-positive had more hydrophobic TRB CDR3s (compared with CXCR3-negative naive cells).

Sample: naive CXCR3+ CD8+ T cells from blood. This sample's subset: CD45RO-CCR7+CD27+CD95- naive CD8+ T cells expressing CXCR3 (TNR3+). These receptors all stem from a human donor in good health. Some clones in this sample may be carry-over from other donors' samples.

This chain uses TRBV7-2 with TRBJ2-5. Germline CDR1 reads SGHTA; CDR2 reads FQGNSA. This CDR3 contains 11 residues. CDR3 residues: CASSLAETQYF.

The chain uses TRBV20-1 and TRBJ1-2; TCRdb outputs TRBD1, but without DNA this stays unchecked. Per germline, CDR1 DFQATT and CDR2 SNEGSKA (reference sequence). There are 15 residues in the CDR3. CDR3 sequence reads: CSASARGKGSYGYTF.

The V gene is TRBV7-6, the J gene TRBJ2-7; the D gene TCRdb calls, TRBD2, cannot be checked with no DNA. Per the germline V gene, CDR1 is SGHVS and CDR2 is FNYEAQ. The CDR3 totals 16 residues. The CDR3 sequence: CASSFSGGLFSYEQYF. Full variable domain (rest looked up from reference TRBV7-6 and TRBJ2-7): GAGVSQSPRYKVTKRGQDVALRCDPISGHVSLYWYRQALGQGPEFLTYFNYEAQQDKSGLPNDRFSAERPEGSISTLTIQRTEQRDSAMYRCASSFSGGLFSYEQYFGPGTRLTVT.

The V and J genes are TRBV4-3 and TRBJ1-1. Germline loops: CDR1 LGHNA, CDR2 YSLEER. The CDR3 is made up of 14 amino acids. The CDR3 spells CASSQDLKGREAFF.

The CDR3 sequence: CASSSAPRQSTDTQYF. This chain joins TRBV6-5 and TRBJ2-3; as DNA is missing, the TRBD1 call by TCRdb cannot be tested. This CDR3 region has 16 residues. Germline loops: CDR1 MNHEY, CDR2 SVGAGI.

The chain has TRBV7-3 and TRBJ2-4; TCRdb's D call of TRBD1 is untestable without DNA. CDR3 length: 16 amino acids. Germline values: CDR1 SGHTA, CDR2 FQGTGA. The CDR3 spells CASSPGEGAQRNIQYF.

V is TRBV7-6 and J is TRBJ2-7; the D gene TCRdb calls, TRBD2, cannot be checked with no DNA. The CDR3 is 14 amino acids. Looked up from germline, CDR1 is SGHVS and CDR2 is FNYEAQ. CDR3 sequence reads: CASSPDRGGREQYF.

This rearrangement joins TRBV12-3 or TRBV12-4 to TRBJ1-1. This CDR3 has 12 residues. CDR3 sequence reads: CASNRLVTEAFF.

The chain joins TRBV5-1 to TRBJ2-1; TCRdb calls TRBD2, which cannot be checked without DNA. The germline V gene encodes CDR1 SGHRS and CDR2 YFSETQ. This CDR3 is 14 amino acids long. CDR3: CASSYPTVPSEQFF.

V gene TRBV12-5 combines with J gene TRBJ2-7; without DNA, the TCRdb call of TRBD1 cannot be checked. The CDR3 totals 15 residues. Germline V lookup: CDR1 LGHNT, CDR2 FRNRAP. The CDR3 reads CASGEDRLSSYEQFF.

V gene TRBV29-1 combines with J gene TRBJ1-5; checking the TCRdb D call of TRBD1 is not possible without DNA. The CDR3 covers 13 residues. CDR1 is SQVTM, CDR2 ANQGSEA, per germline. The CDR3 here is CSVEDGAAMPQHF.

This clonotype ranks as medium-sized in terms of frequency. The CDR3 loop reads CSVEWGKAVDYNEQFF. J is TRBJ2-1 and V is TRBV29-1; the TCRdb call, TRBD2, lacks DNA for checking. The CDR3 runs 16 residues. CDR1 is SQVTM and CDR2 is ANQGSEA in the germline V gene.

V gene TRBV29-1 combines with J gene TRBJ2-1. CDR3 length equals 11 residues. Germline CDR1 reads SQVTM; CDR2 reads ANQGSEA. The CDR3 spells CSVVMGGEQFF.

This rearrangement joins TRBV7-8 to TRBJ2-2. Germline V gene data show CDR1 as SGHVS and CDR2 as FQNEAQ. The CDR3 consists of 14 residues. CDR3 residues: CASSLPFGTGELFF.

The genes are TRBV12-3 or TRBV12-4 and TRBJ1-3; absent DNA, TCRdb's TRBD1 call cannot be checked. This CDR3 is built from 15 residues. CDR3: CASGLERGSGNTIYF.

The genes are TRBV29-1 and TRBJ2-7. The CDR3 is made up of 13 amino acids. Germline CDR1 and CDR2: SQVTM and ANQGSEA. CDR3 protein: CSAAMHGHYEQYF.

The chain is built from TRBV12-3 or TRBV12-4 and TRBJ2-5; the D call of TRBD2 rests on TCRdb alone, since no DNA is present to check it. This CDR3 is built from 14 residues. CDR3 residues: CASSFLTSQETQYF.

This CDR3 reads CATSDTWGEQFF. This sequence joins TRBV24-1 and TRBJ2-1. In germline, CDR1 is KGHDR, CDR2 SFDVKD. The CDR3 totals 12 residues.

This CDR3 reads CGVGGTNQPQHF. The chain combines TRBV29-1 with TRBJ1-5; TCRdb designates TRBD1, a call that cannot be tested without DNA. Germline values: CDR1 SQVTM, CDR2 ANQGSEA. This CDR3 comprises 12 residues.

J is TRBJ2-3 and V is TRBV28; there is no DNA to check the TCRdb D call of TRBD2. The V gene's germline CDR1 is MDHEN and CDR2 SYDVKM. The CDR3 has 17 residues. CDR3 amino acids: CASSYRGTSQFTDTQYF.

The CDR3 loop is CASQRGLMNEQFF. This sequence joins TRBV7-9 and TRBJ2-1; TCRdb's D call of TRBD1 is untestable without DNA. Looked up from germline, CDR1 is SEHNR and CDR2 is FQNEAQ (reference sequence). This CDR3 has 13 residues.